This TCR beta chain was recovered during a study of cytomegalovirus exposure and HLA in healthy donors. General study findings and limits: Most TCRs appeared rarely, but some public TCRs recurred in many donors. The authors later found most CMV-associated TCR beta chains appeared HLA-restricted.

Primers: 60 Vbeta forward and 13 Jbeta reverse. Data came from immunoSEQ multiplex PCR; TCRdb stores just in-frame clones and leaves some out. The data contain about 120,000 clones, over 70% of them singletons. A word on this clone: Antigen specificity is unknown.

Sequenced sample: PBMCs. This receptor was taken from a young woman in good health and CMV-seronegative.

The CDR3 region is CASSLRYNEQFF. The CDR3 region has the DNA TGTGCCAGCAGCCTCCGCTACAATGAGCAGTTCTTC. V usage is TRBV7-2 and J usage is TRBJ2-1, with unresolved D. Germline V gene sequence: CDR1 SGHTA, CDR2 FQGNSA. V lost 5 bases to trimming and J lost 3 bases, with 5 bases between them. The CDR3 runs to 12 residues.